These 14 T cell receptor beta chains were all obtained from the same sample, sequenced in a study of blood T cell repertoires in COVID-19. The repertoire was sequenced with immunoSEQ multiplex PCR; TCRdb's copy has only in-frame clones and lacks some. The repertoire holds 210,000 or so clones, with roughly 86% as singletons. The specimen was peripheral blood. The receptors were gathered from a woman aged 45-59 years with active or convalescent COVID-19.

V and J are TRBV5-1 and TRBJ1-2, with 8 bases matching TRBD1. This CDR3 is built from 13 residues. CDR1 is SGHRS and CDR2 is YFSETQ in the germline V gene. Trimming at V came to 4 bases and at J to 6 bases, leaving 5 bases not matched to a gene. The chain's CDR3 is CASSTDRGNGYTF. In DNA, the CDR3 is TGCGCCAGCAGCACCGACAGGGGTAATGGCTACACCTTC.

V usage is TRBV23-1 and J usage is TRBJ1-5; 9 bases agree with TRBD1. TRBV23-1 is annotated as an ORF whose role is uncertain. J was trimmed by 2 bases and V by 5 bases; bases with no gene match: 10. The CDR3 consists of 17 residues. Here the CDR3 DNA reads TGCGCCAGCAGTTACCGGGACAGGGATGATTGCAATCAGCCCCAGCATTTT. Translating gives CASSYRDRDDCNQPQHF.

V and J are TRBV29-1 and TRBJ1-4; TRBD1 aligns across 9 bases. With 6 bases clipped from V and 5 bases from J, the junction kept 7 bases outside the gene matches. CDR1 SQVTM and CDR2 ANQGSEA come from the germline V gene. There are 14 residues in the CDR3. CDR3 in DNA: TGCAGCGTGGGGACCGGGACAGGGAATGAAAAACTGTTTTTT. Its protein is CSVGTGTGNEKLFF.

The V gene is TRBV28, the J gene TRBJ2-3; D remains unclear. CDR3 length: 13 amino acids. V dropped 7 bases and J dropped 2 bases, with 10 bases sitting between them. Germline V gene lookup returns CDR1 MDHEN and CDR2 SYDVKM. For the CDR3, the DNA is TGTGCCAGCATTAACAGAAACACAGATACGCAGTATTTT. This sequence encodes CASINRNTDTQYF.

This chain links TRBV6-5 with TRBJ1-2; D uncertain. The V gene lost 0 bases and the J gene lost 7 bases, with 18 bases spanning the gap. The CDR3 contains 16 residues. The germline CDR1 and CDR2 sequences are MNHEY and SVGAGI. CDR3 in amino acids: CASSYSIPRGVLGYTF. The CDR3 DNA reads as TGTGCCAGCAGTTACTCGATTCCCCGAGGTGTACTTGGCTACACCTTC.

This clone was observed a few times. The sample holds other DNA sequences that translate to the same CDR3. The chain couples TRBV28 to TRBJ2-4; tentatively, D is TRBD2 (6 bases). CDR3 size: 13 residues. CDR1 and CDR2 from the germline V gene are MDHEN and SYDVKM. Trimming removed 8 bases from V and 4 bases from J, with 12 bases in between. The CDR3 DNA reads as TGTGCCAGCCGATTGGCGGGGAAAAACATTCAGTACTTC. Protein sequence: CASRLAGKNIQYF.

This chain uses TRBV2 with TRBJ1-2; D gene unclear. Germline assignment: CDR1 SNHLY and CDR2 FYNNEI. Trimming pared 8 bases from V and 6 bases from J, leaving 16 bases between. The CDR3 totals 13 residues. CDR3 bases: TGTGCCAGCGTGTCGGAGCACATAAATGGCTACACCTTC. The encoded protein is CASVSEHINGYTF.

J is TRBJ2-1 and V is TRBV5-4, with D possibly being TRBD2 (5 bases). This CDR3 region has 16 residues. The V gene lost 4 bases and the J gene lost 4 bases, with 18 bases spanning the gap. Germline V gene sequence: CDR1 SGHNT, CDR2 YYREEE (reference sequence). The CDR3 region has the DNA TGTGCCAGCAGCCCGGGTGGGCAGAGGGTTTACAATGAGCAGTTCTTC. This gives the protein CASSPGGQRVYNEQFF.

This clone was seen a few times. J is TRBJ1-4 and V is TRBV6-5, with 8 bases identical to TRBD1. The germline V gene encodes CDR1 MNHEY and CDR2 SVGAGI. V was clipped by 5 bases and J by 7 bases; unmatched bases: 6. This CDR3 comprises 14 residues. CDR3 sequence: CASSTGGLGEKLFF. The DNA for the CDR3 is TGTGCCAGCAGTACAGGGGGGCTTGGTGAAAAACTGTTTTTT.

This rearrangement joins TRBV7-6 to TRBJ1-1, with 8 bases fitting TRBD1. Per germline, CDR1 SGHVS and CDR2 FNYEAQ. This CDR3 has 18 amino acids. With V trimmed by 3 bases and J by 3 bases, 15 bases remained unmatched. CDR3 sequence reads: CASSLIISRTGGDTEAFF. CDR3 coding DNA: TGTGCCAGCAGCTTGATAATTTCGAGAACAGGGGGTGACACTGAAGCTTTCTTT.

The chain employs TRBV3-1 (or the pseudogene TRBV3-2) and TRBJ2-7, with a tentative D call TRBD2 (5 bases). The CDR3 runs to 13 residues. Germline V lookup: CDR1 LGHDT, CDR2 YNNKEL (reference sequence). V lost 8 bases to trimming and J lost 6 bases, with 17 bases between them. CDR3: CASSPSFEGEQYV. CDR3 nucleotides: TGTGCCAGCTCGCCTAGTTTTGAGGGCGAGCAGTACGTC.

This chain connects TRBV2 to TRBJ1-2; perhaps TRBD1 as D (6 bases). Trimming removed 8 bases from V and 4 bases from J, with 14 bases in between. This CDR3 contains 13 residues. Germline CDR1 and CDR2: SNHLY and FYNNEI. The CDR3 spells CASGAGATYGYTF. The CDR3 nucleotides are TGTGCCAGCGGGGCAGGGGCTACCTATGGCTACACCTTC. The full variable domain, in which reference TRBV2 and TRBJ1-2 provide the parts outside the CDR3, is EPEVTQTPSHQVTQMGQEVILRCVPISNHLYFYWYRQILGQKVEFLVSFYNNEISEKSEIFDDQFSVERPDGSNFTLKIRSTKLEDSAMYFCASGAGATYGYTFGSGTRLTVV.

The count of this clone is one. The chain uses TRBV5-5 and TRBJ2-4; D is perhaps TRBD2 (5 bases). Germline assignment: CDR1 SGHKS and CDR2 YYEKEE (reference sequence). V was cut by 6 bases and J by 10 bases, with 23 bases left in between. The CDR3 has 15 residues. The CDR3 DNA is TGTGCCAGCACTAATCAGGCGCGGGCCGAAGGGATTCAGTACTTC. Translation: CASTNQARAEGIQYF.

The rearrangement uses TRBV7-9 and TRBJ1-2; weak D call: TRBD1 (6 bases). The V and J ends lost 2 bases and 0 bases respectively, with 16 bases between them. In germline, CDR1 is SEHNR, CDR2 FQNEAQ (reference sequence). CDR3 size: 17 residues. DNA for the CDR3: TGTGCCAGCAGCTTAATTCGGACAGCCAAAGCTAACTATGGCTACACCTTC. Protein sequence: CASSLIRTAKANYGYTF.